This T cell receptor beta chain was recorded in a study of blood T cell repertoires in COVID-19. Across the whole study: Acute-phase and convalescent COVID-19 samples originated in the United States, Italy and Spain. The analysed material was cDNA or gDNA that came from T cells, B-cell-depleted T cells, or PBMCs.

In the study's own analysis: Amplifying reference gene primers gave estimates of nucleated cell counts. The table came from immunoSEQ multiplex PCR; TCRdb's copy has only in-frame clones and leaves some out. The V and J calls and clone size are taken from that table; D and trimming were inferred from the DNA. The sample includes 250,000 to 350,000 clones, more than 75% of them seen just once. Material for sequencing was peripheral blood. This TCR was sampled from a woman aged 45-65 years with active or convalescent COVID-19.

Here the CDR3 reads CAARRGADQPQHF. CDR3 bases: TGTGCCGCCCGGCGGGGGGCAGATCAGCCCCAGCATTTT. The chain recombines TRBV10-3 with TRBJ1-5; D might be TRBD1 (6 bases). The V and J ends lost 11 bases and 5 bases respectively, with 16 bases between them. Germline V gene lookup returns CDR1 ENHRY and CDR2 SYGVKD. This CDR3 spans 13 amino acids.